This T cell receptor (beta chain) was recorded in a study of early T cells in non-severe SARS-CoV-2 infection. Across the whole study: Sequencing was performed on bulk RNA from unsorted whole blood, leaving chains unpaired.

Germline CDR1 SGHRS, CDR2 YFSETQ. This CDR3 region has 15 residues. Trimming removed 4 bases from V and 2 bases from J; junction bases left unmatched: 9. There are many counts of this clonotype. Its antigen remains unknown. Researchers attached unique molecular identifiers to individual cDNA molecules. TCRdb used MiXCR to reprocess the 5' RACE reads, holding one entry per CDR3 protein. This table holds tens of thousands of distinct CDR3 sequences, roughly 5.4% found once. Notes on the study in general: Comparison of clonotypes with VDJdb favored anti-spike CD8 responses while missing private and CD4 specificities.

The sequence came from an adult who was a healthcare worker with PCR-confirmed SARS-CoV-2 infection or an uninfected control (not recorded which). V and J are TRBV5-1 and TRBJ2-7; 7 bases match TRBD2. Sequencing was performed on whole blood, taken at baseline. The CDR3 DNA sequence: TGCGCCAGCAGCACCCGCTCTAGCGGCCCCTACGAGCAGTACTTC. Protein product: CASSTRSSGPYEQYF.